These T cell receptor beta chains were read from a single sample in a study of T cell responses to AZD1222 COVID-19 vaccine. This table comes from immunoSEQ multiplex PCR, and its TCRdb copy is limited to in-frame clones, with some not included. The table lists around 100,000 clones, roughly nine tenths of them singletons. This specimen was peripheral blood, taken on day 0 of AZD1222 vaccination. The receptors originated from an adult in good health. CDR3s include the opening cysteine and the closing phenylalanine or tryptophan. The D gene is left open where the match is weak. The listing skips clone size in some rows; elsewhere it reads once, few, many or a size class.

j_gene,v_gene,abundance,d_gene,CDR3aa,CDR3nt
TRBJ1-4,TRBV27,NA,NA,CASSLSPEEKLFF,TGTGCCAGCAGTTTATCCCCGGAGGAAAAACTGTTTTTT
TRBJ1-3,TRBV10-3,NA,TRBD1,CAISDGTGGNTIYF,TGTGCCATCAGTGACGGGACAGGGGGAAACACCATATATTTT
TRBJ2-1,TRBV4-2,NA,NA,CASSQDGTDYNEQFF,TGTGCCAGCAGCCAGGATGGGACGGATTACAATGAGCAGTTCTTC
TRBJ2-5,TRBV7-9,NA,NA,CASARDRTQETQYF,TGTGCCAGCGCCAGGGACCGGACTCAAGAGACCCAGTACTTC
TRBJ2-3,TRBV5-5,NA,TRBD2,CASSSIAGVPDTQYF,TGTGCCAGCAGCTCGATAGCGGGAGTCCCAGATACGCAGTATTTT
TRBJ1-4,TRBV24-1,NA,NA,CATSDRFQDEKLFF,TGTGCCACCTCCGACAGGTTTCAAGATGAAAAACTGTTTTTT
TRBJ2-7,TRBV7-2,NA,TRBD1,CASSSSGQNHEQYF,TGTGCCAGCAGCTCGTCGGGACAGAACCACGAGCAGTACTTC
TRBJ1-1,TRBV28,NA,NA,CASSRPGTIGTEAFF,TGTGCCAGCAGTAGACCTGGGACAATAGGAACTGAAGCTTTCTTT
TRBJ1-2,TRBV3-1/TRBV3-2,NA,TRBD1,CASSQVRQGLAGYTF,TGTGCCAGCAGCCAAGTCAGACAGGGATTGGCTGGCTACACCTTC
TRBJ2-3,TRBV9,NA,TRBD2,CASSRTSGSEGDTQYF,TGTGCCAGCAGCCGGACTAGCGGGAGCGAGGGGGATACGCAGTATTTT
TRBJ1-2,TRBV3-1/TRBV3-2,NA,TRBD1,CASSQETGYYGYTF,TGTGCCAGCAGCCAAGAGACAGGGTACTATGGCTACACCTTC
TRBJ2-7,TRBV7-9,NA,TRBD1,CASSQTGDEQYF,TGTGCCAGCAGCCAGACAGGGGACGAGCAGTACTTC
TRBJ1-1,TRBV23-1,NA,NA,CASSQSQGRGVTEAFF,TGCGCCAGCAGTCAATCGCAGGGAAGGGGGGTCACTGAAGCTTTCTTT
TRBJ2-3,TRBV10-1,NA,TRBD2,CASSTGTSDTDTQYF,TGCGCCAGCAGTACCGGGACTAGCGACACAGATACGCAGTATTTT
TRBJ1-6,TRBV11-3,NA,NA,CASSSRQYNSPLHF,TGTGCCAGCAGCTCCCGACAATATAATTCACCCCTCCACTTT
TRBJ1-3,TRBV25-1,few,NA,CASSEYTYTSSGNTIYF,TGTGCCAGCAGTGAATATACATACACGAGCTCTGGAAACACCATATATTTT
TRBJ2-2,TRBV9,NA,TRBD1,CASSARGLKAGELFF,TGTGCCAGCAGCGCGAGGGGGCTAAAAGCCGGGGAGCTGTTTTTT
TRBJ1-1,TRBV29-1,few,NA,CSAPVGSGNTEAFF,TGCAGCGCCCCCGTCGGGTCGGGGAACACTGAAGCTTTCTTT
TRBJ1-1,TRBV9,NA,NA,CAHDPRARQQMNTEAFF,TGTGCCCACGATCCCCGGGCCCGACAGCAAATGAACACTGAAGCTTTCTTT
TRBJ2-3,TRBV7-9,once,TRBD2,CASSLKRGGRISTDTQYF,TGTGCCAGCAGCTTAAAACGGGGCGGGAGGATTAGCACAGATACGCAGTATTTT
TRBJ2-1,TRBV5-1,NA,TRBD1,CASSLVDRTYNEQFF,TGCGCCAGCAGCTTGGTGGACAGGACCTACAATGAGCAGTTCTTC
TRBJ2-7,TRBV5-1,NA,NA,CASSPLWRGALSTWEQYF,TGCGCCAGCAGCCCCCTGTGGAGGGGGGCCCTTTCAACTTGGGAGCAGTACTTC
TRBJ2-6,TRBV28,once,NA,CASTPGPNSGANVLTF,TGTGCCAGCACCCCGGGACCGAACTCTGGGGCCAACGTCCTGACTTTC
TRBJ2-2,TRBV24-1,NA,TRBD1,CATSRDRGNGGELFF,TGTGCCACGTCCCGGGACAGGGGGAATGGCGGGGAGCTGTTTTTT
TRBJ2-5,TRBV3-1/TRBV3-2,NA,TRBD2,CASSQGGLAGRETQYF,TGTGCCAGCAGCCAAGGGGGACTAGCGGGACGGGAGACCCAGTACTTC
TRBJ2-7,TRBV6-4,NA,TRBD2,CASSDSSSGITYEQYF,TGTGCCAGCAGTGACTCGAGTAGCGGGATTACCTACGAGCAGTACTTC
TRBJ1-5,TRBV28,few,NA,CASTLFRGGRDQPQHF,TGTGCCAGCACCCTATTCAGGGGTGGCCGGGATCAGCCCCAGCATTTT
TRBJ2-5,TRBV3-1/TRBV3-2,once,TRBD2,CASSPPTSGRRETQYF,TGTGCCAGCAGCCCGCCGACTAGCGGGAGGAGAGAGACCCAGTACTTC
TRBJ1-5,TRBV7-9,NA,NA,CASSSIGGAAQPQHF,TGTGCCAGCAGCTCGATTGGGGGGGCCGCCCAGCCCCAGCATTTT
TRBJ1-1,TRBV7-8,NA,TRBD1,CASSLLRGQGTEAFF,TGTGCCAGCAGCTTATTAAGGGGGCAAGGCACTGAAGCTTTCTTT
TRBJ1-1,TRBV4-1,NA,NA,CASSRMEKLTQAFF,TGCGCCAGCAGCCGGATGGAGAAATTGACTCAAGCTTTCTTT
TRBJ1-4,TRBV11-2,NA,NA,CASSLLTTPNEKLFF,TGTGCCAGCAGCCTTCTAACAACGCCGAATGAAAAACTGTTTTTT
TRBJ1-5,TRBV19,NA,NA,CASSIGNQPQHF,TGTGCCAGTAGTATCGGCAATCAGCCCCAGCATTTT
TRBJ2-1,TRBV3-1/TRBV3-2,NA,NA,CASSQELRGSSYNEQFF,TGTGCCAGCAGCCAAGAACTGAGAGGAAGCTCCTACAATGAGCAGTTCTTC
TRBJ1-5,TRBV30,NA,TRBD1,CAWRLQGNQPQHF,TGTGCCTGGAGATTACAGGGGAATCAGCCCCAGCATTTT
TRBJ1-5,TRBV6-6,NA,NA,CASMWARGDNQPQHF,TGTGCCAGCATGTGGGCTCGTGGGGATAATCAGCCCCAGCATTTT
TRBJ2-5,TRBV6-6,NA,TRBD1,CASSTGEETQYF,TGTGCCAGCAGTACAGGGGAAGAGACCCAGTACTTC
TRBJ2-1,TRBV4-3,once,NA,CASSQDPREFLNEQFF,TGCGCCAGCAGCCAAGATCCCCGGGAATTCCTGAATGAGCAGTTCTTC
TRBJ2-5,TRBV28,once,TRBD2,CASSELGGRAHETQYF,TGTGCCAGCAGTGAGTTGGGCGGGAGGGCCCATGAGACCCAGTACTTC
TRBJ2-5,TRBV7-9,NA,NA,CASSVAPETQYF,TGTGCCAGCAGCGTAGCGCCAGAGACCCAGTACTTC
TRBJ1-5,TRBV19,once,NA,CASSFRQSNQPQHF,TGTGCCAGTAGTTTTCGACAGAGTAATCAGCCCCAGCATTTT
TRBJ2-2,TRBV11-2,NA,NA,CASSLGRAGELFF,TGTGCCAGCAGCTTAGGGCGGGCCGGGGAGCTGTTTTTT
TRBJ2-3,TRBV4-1,NA,TRBD1,CASSPRDRRSTDTQYF,TGCGCCAGCAGCCCACGGGACAGGAGAAGCACAGATACGCAGTATTTT
TRBJ1-1,TRBV29-1,NA,NA,CSVAGPELEAFF,TGCAGCGTTGCAGGGCCAGAACTTGAAGCTTTCTTT
TRBJ1-6,TRBV6-1,NA,NA,CASSDVISPPPLHF,TGTGCCAGCAGTGATGTAATTTCTCCCCCACCCCTCCACTTT
TRBJ2-1,TRBV27,NA,NA,CASSLAVAVINEQFF,TGTGCCAGCAGTTTAGCGGTAGCGGTGATCAATGAGCAGTTCTTC
TRBJ2-2,TRBV6-4,few,NA,CASSDRDTGELFF,TGTGCCAGCAGTGACAGGGACACCGGGGAGCTGTTTTTT
TRBJ2-7,TRBV24-1,NA,NA,CATSDRTSSYEQYF,TGTGCCACCAGTGACAGGACAAGCTCCTACGAGCAGTACTTC
TRBJ2-1,TRBV30,NA,TRBD2,CAWIPGTSGFNEQFF,TGTGCCTGGATCCCCGGGACTAGCGGGTTCAATGAGCAGTTCTTC
TRBJ1-5,TRBV2,NA,TRBD1,CASSPQGANQPQHF,TGTGCCAGCAGTCCACAGGGGGCGAATCAGCCCCAGCATTTT
TRBJ2-7,TRBV27,NA,TRBD2,CASSFGAGAPSYEQYF,TGTGCCAGCAGTTTCGGAGCGGGAGCGCCGTCCTACGAGCAGTACTTC
TRBJ2-1,TRBV7-3,NA,TRBD2,CASSLTASSGGNEQFF,TGTGCCAGCAGCTTAACGGCGTCTAGCGGGGGAAATGAGCAGTTCTTC